This entry lists 29 T cell receptor beta chains sequenced from one sample in a study of PD-L1 blockade in urothelial cancer. Sequencing used immunoSEQ multiplex PCR; TCRdb keeps in-frame clones, though not all of them. The sample yields approximately 32,000 clones, 65% to 90% seen once. This specimen consisted of PBMCs, obtained around atezolizumab (anti-PD-L1) treatment. These receptors were collected from a man aged 60 to 75 with urothelial cancer.

V usage is TRBV29-1 and J usage is TRBJ2-5, with a weak D call TRBD1 (5 bases). The CDR3 length is 14 residues. Trimming took off 6 bases at V and 2 bases at J, with 16 bases between the two ends. Germline V gives CDR1 SQVTM, CDR2 ANQGSEA. CDR3 nucleotide sequence: TGCAGCGTCAAAGGGCGTACAGGACAAGAGACCCAGTACTTC. Protein product: CSVKGRTGQETQYF.

Only one count was recorded for this clone. This sequence joins TRBV29-1 and TRBJ1-2; no clear D gene. V gave up 4 bases and J gave up 3 bases, with 12 bases separating them. CDR3 length equals 13 residues. Germline-derived CDR1 and CDR2 are SQVTM and ANQGSEA. The CDR3: CSVVGQVDYGYTF. CDR3 sequence (DNA): TGCAGCGTTGTTGGCCAGGTGGACTATGGCTACACCTTC.

This clone was counted once. The genes are TRBV28 and TRBJ2-7, with 11 bases matching TRBD1. Germline CDR1 and CDR2: MDHEN and SYDVKM. The CDR3 is 15 residues long. Trimming at V came to 5 bases and at J to 9 bases, leaving 12 bases not matched to a gene. This chain's CDR3 is CASSPTGTGGTRQYF. CDR3 DNA: TGTGCCAGCAGTCCGACCGGGACAGGGGGGACTCGGCAGTACTTC.

This clone was counted once. This CDR3 reads CAISESQASGDNNEQFF. In nucleotides, the CDR3 is TGTGCCATCAGTGAGTCGCAGGCTAGCGGAGACAACAATGAGCAGTTCTTC. This chain uses TRBV10-3 with TRBJ2-1; 7 nucleotides match TRBD2. Looked up from germline, CDR1 is ENHRY and CDR2 is SYGVKD. This CDR3 is built from 17 residues. After removal of 0 bases from V and 5 bases from J, the junction contained 10 bases not matched to a gene.

The chain employs TRBV29-1 and TRBJ2-1; 8 bases line up with TRBD1. The CDR3 loop spans 14 amino acids. Germline assignment: CDR1 SQVTM and CDR2 ANQGSEA. V dropped 4 bases and J dropped 4; count of bases not matched to a gene: 6. The CDR3 DNA sequence: TGCAGCGTTGCTGACAGGGGTTGGTACAATGAGCAGTTCTTC. Residues: CSVADRGWYNEQFF.

This sequence joins TRBV7-2 and TRBJ1-1; D not resolved. V was cut by 5 bases and J by 0 bases, with 16 bases left in between. CDR3 length: 16 amino acids. CDR1 SGHTA and CDR2 FQGNSA come from the germline V gene. CDR3 in amino acids: CASSPKATSMNTEAFF. In DNA form, the CDR3 reads TGTGCCAGCAGCCCAAAGGCGACAAGTATGAACACTGAAGCTTTCTTT. Variable domain in full (rest from reference TRBV7-2 and TRBJ1-1): GAGVSQSPSNKVTEKGKDVELRCDPISGHTALYWYRQSLGQGLEFLIYFQGNSAPDKSGLPSDRFSAERTGGSVSTLTIQRTQQEDSAVYLCASSPKATSMNTEAFFGQGTRLTVV.

This chain uses TRBV27 with TRBJ1-2; 8 bases fit TRBD1. The CDR3 is made up of 14 amino acids. V lost 5 bases to trimming and J lost 0 bases; unmatched junction nucleotides: 2. CDR1 and CDR2 (germline): MNHEY, SMNVEV (reference sequence). Written as DNA, the CDR3 is TGTGCCAGCAGTCTGACAGGGGCTAACTATGGCTACACCTTC. Translated, it gives CASSLTGANYGYTF.

This clone was counted once. The V call is TRBV5-1, the J call TRBJ1-4, with 8 nucleotides matching TRBD1. The CDR3 covers 14 residues. The germline V gene has CDR1 SGHRS and CDR2 YFSETQ. The V gene end was trimmed by 5 bases and the J gene end by 7 bases; junction bases not matched to a gene: 7. CDR3 sequence (DNA): TGCGCCAGCAGACCCGGGACAGGAACTGAAAAACTGTTTTTT. Translated: CASRPGTGTEKLFF.

The chain recombines TRBV5-4 with TRBJ2-2, with 16 nucleotides matching TRBD2. J was trimmed by 2 bases and V by 4 bases; bases with no gene match: 2. Per the germline V gene, CDR1 is SGHNT and CDR2 is YYREEE (reference sequence). The CDR3 runs to 17 residues. The CDR3 region has the DNA TGTGCCAGCAGCGGGACTAGCGGGGGGGCCAACACCGGGGAGCTGTTTTTT. Protein sequence: CASSGTSGGANTGELFF.

The chain links TRBV19 to TRBJ1-2, with 9 bases identical to TRBD1. Unmatched junction bases numbered 4, after V lost 3 bases and J lost 8 bases. The CDR3 contains 13 residues. Germline assignment: CDR1 LNHDA and CDR2 SQIVND (reference sequence). The CDR3 region is CASSMGQGWGYTF. The CDR3, as DNA: TGTGCCAGTAGTATGGGACAGGGTTGGGGCTACACCTTC.

This chain uses TRBV6-1 with TRBJ1-5; D gene unclear. Per germline, CDR1 MNHNS and CDR2 SASEGT. V shed 5 bases and J shed 5 bases, with 10 bases lying between them. This CDR3 has 13 amino acids. CDR3 amino acids: CASSINGDQPQHF. CDR3 sequence (DNA): TGTGCCAGCAGTATAAACGGGGATCAGCCCCAGCATTTT.

The DNA of the CDR3 is TGTGCCAGCAGCCCTATGAGCGGGGGTGGGGGCTACACCTTC. Translating gives CASSPMSGGGGYTF. The rearrangement joins TRBV4-2 to TRBJ1-2, with TRBD1 as a possible D gene (5 bases). V lost 4 bases and J lost 8, with 17 bases in between. Germline CDR1 LGHNA, CDR2 YNFKEQ. There are 14 residues in the CDR3.

The V and J genes are TRBV5-1 and TRBJ1-1, with 8 bases lining up with TRBD1. In germline, CDR1 is SGHRS, CDR2 YFSETQ. V was clipped by 3 bases and J by 1 base; unmatched bases: 5. The CDR3 is 15 amino acids. CDR3 DNA: TGCGCCAGCAGCTCTAAACAGGGGGAGAACACTGAAGCTTTCTTT. The encoded protein is CASSSKQGENTEAFF.

This clone was detected only a few times. This chain connects TRBV7-2 to TRBJ2-1; possibly TRBD2 for D (5 bases). V gave up 4 bases and J gave up 10 bases, with 8 bases separating them. Germline CDR1 and CDR2: SGHTA and FQGNSA. CDR3 length equals 11 residues. The CDR3 reads CASSSGLEQFF. CDR3 coding DNA: TGTGCCAGCAGCTCGGGATTGGAGCAGTTCTTC. Looking up the rest from reference TRBV7-2 and TRBJ2-1 gives the full variable domain: GAGVSQSPSNKVTEKGKDVELRCDPISGHTALYWYRQSLGQGLEFLIYFQGNSAPDKSGLPSDRFSAERTGGSVSTLTIQRTQQEDSAVYLCASSSGLEQFFGPGTRLTVL.

The chain recombines TRBV6-6 with TRBJ1-1; perhaps TRBD1 as D (6 bases). The CDR3 is 12 amino acids. Per germline, CDR1 MNHNY and CDR2 SVGAGI (reference sequence). The V end lost 6 bases, the J end lost 8 bases, and 13 bases lay between the germline ends. In nucleotides, the CDR3 is TGTGCCAGCAGCAGGACAGTTTTCGAAGCTTTCTTT. The encoded protein is CASSRTVFEAFF.

The rearrangement uses TRBV25-1 and TRBJ1-2; TRBD1 agrees at 8 bases. This CDR3 is built from 16 residues. Trimming removed 4 bases from V and 7 bases from J; junction bases left unmatched: 14. CDR1 and CDR2 (germline): MGHDK, SYGVNS. CDR3 sequence reads: CASSGPGTGARGGYTF. In DNA form, the CDR3 reads TGTGCCAGCAGTGGTCCTGGGACAGGAGCTCGTGGTGGCTACACCTTC.

The J gene is TRBJ2-3, the V gene TRBV19; TRBD1 agrees at 7 bases. With V trimmed by 6 bases and J by 4 bases, 10 bases remained unmatched. The germline V gene has CDR1 LNHDA and CDR2 SQIVND (reference sequence). This CDR3 spans 15 amino acids. The CDR3 DNA follows: TGTGCCAGTAGGGCCCAGGGGGAAGGGGCAGATACGCAGTATTTT. Amino acid sequence: CASRAQGEGADTQYF.

This clone has only one observation. This sequence joins TRBV14 and TRBJ1-2, with D perhaps matching TRBD1 (6 bases). The germline gives CDR1 SGHDN, CDR2 FVKESK. This CDR3 spans 16 amino acids. Trimming left V 0 bases short and J 2 bases short, with 13 bases between. CDR3 residues: CASSQEWGGQNYGYTF. CDR3 bases: TGTGCCAGCAGCCAAGAGTGGGGGGGACAAAACTATGGCTACACCTTC.

This clone has only a few counts. The V call is TRBV4-2, the J call TRBJ1-2; no reliable D call. Germline values: CDR1 LGHNA, CDR2 YNFKEQ. V lost 0 bases and J lost 7, with 9 bases in between. The CDR3 totals 13 residues. The CDR3 loop reads CASSQDRQAGYTF. The CDR3 nucleotides read TGTGCCAGCAGCCAAGATCGGCAGGCTGGCTACACCTTC.

V gene TRBV30 combines with J gene TRBJ2-5; D perhaps matches TRBD1 (6 bases). Trimming left V 0 bases short and J 9 bases short, with 20 bases between. CDR1 is GTSNPN, CDR2 SVGIG, per germline (reference sequence). The CDR3 sequence is 15 residues long. The CDR3 loop is CAWSVGTRAEGPQYF. CDR3 DNA sequence: TGTGCCTGGAGTGTCGGGACAAGGGCCGAAGGGCCCCAGTACTTC.

The CDR3 DNA reads as TGTGCCAGCAGTTACGCGGGGGGCCCTAACTATGGCTACACCTTC. This sequence encodes CASSYAGGPNYGYTF. The chain carries TRBV6-5 and TRBJ1-2, with D possibly being TRBD1 (6 bases). With 2 bases removed from V and 0 bases from J, the gap between germline ends came to 10 bases. Germline-derived CDR1 and CDR2 are MNHEY and SVGAGI. This CDR3 region has 15 residues.

Only a few counts were recorded for this clone. The rearrangement uses TRBV18 and TRBJ2-7; 7 bases line up with TRBD2. The trim removed 2 bases at V and 3 bases at J, leaving 10 bases unmatched. Germline assignment: CDR1 KGHSH and CDR2 LQKENI. This CDR3 region has 16 residues. The CDR3 is CASSPGAAGARYEQYF. CDR3 coding DNA: TGTGCCAGCTCACCAGGGGCTGCGGGAGCCCGCTACGAGCAGTACTTC.

This chain links TRBV6-5 with TRBJ1-1; 7 positions agree with TRBD1. Germline V lookup: CDR1 MNHEY, CDR2 SVGAGI. V was pared by 7 bases and J by 7 bases, with 9 bases of the junction left unmatched. This CDR3 has 13 amino acids. For the CDR3, the DNA is TGTGCCAGCAACGGACAGGTGGGGGGTGAAGCTTTCTTT. Residues: CASNGQVGGEAFF.

This rearrangement joins TRBV5-6 to TRBJ2-1; a possible D gene is TRBD1 (6 bases). The germline CDR1 and CDR2 sequences are SGHDT and YYEEEE. The CDR3 sequence is 15 residues long. The V end lost 2 bases, the J end lost 4 bases, and 13 bases lay between the germline ends. DNA for the CDR3: TGTGCCAGCAGCTTCGGACAGACGAATTACAATGAGCAGTTCTTC. It yields the protein CASSFGQTNYNEQFF.

The chain links TRBV5-6 to TRBJ1-2, with a weak D call TRBD1 (5 bases). Trimming removed 3 bases from V and 8 bases from J, with 8 bases in between. Germline V gene lookup returns CDR1 SGHDT and CDR2 YYEEEE. The CDR3 runs 11 residues. CDR3 coding DNA: TGTGCCAGCAGCTCAGGGAACGGCTACACCTTC. Its translation is CASSSGNGYTF.

The rearrangement links TRBV7-7 to TRBJ1-3; D not resolved. The CDR3 extends over 13 amino acids. From germline, CDR1 is SSHAT and CDR2 FNYEAQ (reference sequence). The CDR3 here is CASASSPGNTIYF. The CDR3 nucleotides read TGTGCTAGCGCATCCTCTCCGGGGAACACCATATATTTT.

V and J are TRBV7-9 and TRBJ1-3, with D maybe TRBD1 (6 bases). The germline CDR1 and CDR2 sequences are SEHNR and FQNEAQ (reference sequence). The CDR3 covers 14 residues. Trimming took 4 bases from V and 2 from J, leaving 9 bases between them. The CDR3 sequence is CASSSQGTGNTIYF. As DNA, the CDR3 is TGTGCCAGCAGCTCCCAGGGGACTGGAAACACCATATATTTT. Combining the CDR3 with reference TRBV7-9 and TRBJ1-3 gives the whole variable domain DTGVSQNPRHKITKRGQNVTFRCDPISEHNRLYWYRQTLGQGPEFLTYFQNEAQLEKSRLLSDRFSAERPKGSFSTLEIQRTEQGDSAMYLCASSSQGTGNTIYFGEGSWLTVV.

V usage is TRBV5-5 and J usage is TRBJ1-4, with 10 bases fitting TRBD1. Germline V gene sequence: CDR1 SGHKS, CDR2 YYEKEE (reference sequence). The CDR3 consists of 16 residues. V lost 3 bases and J lost 8; bases outside the gene matches: 10. The CDR3 region is CASSSPPGTGAEKLFF. The DNA of the CDR3 is TGTGCCAGCAGCTCCCCCCCCGGGACAGGGGCAGAAAAACTGTTTTTT.

The CDR3 sequence is CASSPTRVGGRTDTQYF. As DNA, the CDR3 is TGTGCCAGCAGCCCGACGCGAGTGGGGGGACGCACAGATACGCAGTATTTT. The chain recombines TRBV9 with TRBJ2-3, with D tentatively TRBD2 (6 bases). Germline CDR1 reads SGDLS; CDR2 reads YYNGEE. This CDR3 has 17 residues. Trimming removed 4 bases at V and 1 base at J, with 19 bases between.